What follows are 17 T cell receptor beta chains derived from one specimen sequenced in a study of graft-versus-host responses after intestinal transplantation (dated by TCRdb to the early 2020s). The time point label, read with the paper, signifies: cells obtained before transplantation from donor or recipient. Library preparation used the immunoSEQ multiplex PCR assay. TCRdb's version of the immuneACCESS table is confined to in-frame rearrangements and falls short of the full clone set. An unresolved V gene accounts for under half of the shortfall where checked; the remainder is of unknown origin. For this sample the table gives approximately 71,000 clones, of which more than 80% were detected only once. The leading ten clones occupy roughly 2.5% of the sample. No antigens are known for them. Here the sequenced sample was unstimulated CD8+ T cells sorted from spleen or lymph node cells, taken before intestinal transplant. These receptors originate from a human donor who received an intestinal transplant.

A single count supports this clone. CDR3 coding DNA: TGCGCCAGCAGTCCGGGGGGAGCTGAGCAGTTCTTC. Protein sequence: CASSPGGAEQFF. This rearrangement joins TRBV10-1 to TRBJ2-1; the match to TRBD2 covers 7 bases. The CDR3 runs 12 residues. With V trimmed by 5 bases and J by 9 bases, 4 bases remained unmatched. Germline assignment: CDR1 WNHNN and CDR2 SYGVQD (reference sequence).

The chain combines TRBV7-3 with TRBJ1-1; D unclear. CDR1 SGHTA and CDR2 FQGTGA come from the germline V gene. The CDR3 contains 16 residues. Between the trimmed V and J ends, which lost 0 bases and 0 bases, there was a span of 11 bases. CDR3 in DNA: TGTGCCAGCAGCTTAACCGTTCCCCCTATGAACACTGAAGCTTTCTTT. The encoded protein is CASSLTVPPMNTEAFF.

About this clone itself: A read error may produce the germline difference seen at one junction end. The V call is TRBV6-5, the J call TRBJ2-4; possibly TRBD2 for D (5 bases). The germline V gene encodes CDR1 MNHEY and CDR2 SVGAGI. This CDR3 has 13 amino acids. The CDR3 spells CASSYRPVGLAVF. The DNA of the CDR3 is TGTGCCAGCAGTTACCGGCCGGTTGGACTTGCTGTCTTC.

The rearrangement uses TRBV5-6 and TRBJ2-3, with 10 bases fitting TRBD2. Germline V gene lookup returns CDR1 SGHDT and CDR2 YYEEEE. The CDR3 runs 16 residues. The V and J ends lost 5 bases and 5 bases, in that order; junction bases with no gene match: 11. The CDR3 nucleotides read TGTGCCAGCAGTTATGAGCGGGAGGGCCGGGAAGATACGCAGTATTTT. Protein sequence: CASSYEREGREDTQYF.

V and J are TRBV5-1 and TRBJ2-7, with 8 bases lining up with TRBD2. The CDR3 sequence is 14 residues long. CDR1 SGHRS and CDR2 YFSETQ come from the germline V gene. The junction had 11 bases not matched to a gene; V was cut back by 5 bases and J by 7 bases. This chain's CDR3 is CASSERYSGGEQYF. The CDR3 bases are TGCGCCAGCAGTGAGCGGTACAGCGGGGGAGAGCAGTACTTC.

The chain has TRBV27 and TRBJ2-1, with D possibly being TRBD2 (5 bases). The CDR3 spans 16 residues. Germline-derived CDR1 and CDR2 are MNHEY and SMNVEV (reference sequence). V lost 5 bases to trimming and J lost 5 bases, with 19 bases between them. CDR3 DNA: TGTGCCAGCAGTCCACGGACCGGCGGGTCCCACAATGAGCAGTTCTTC. This encodes CASSPRTGGSHNEQFF.

This clone was seen just once. This sequence joins TRBV18 and TRBJ2-5; weak D call: TRBD2 (6 bases). This CDR3 is built from 14 residues. The germline V gene has CDR1 KGHSH and CDR2 LQKENI. Trimming removed 1 base at V and 4 bases at J, with 10 bases between. The CDR3 bases are TGTGCCAGCTCACCACGCTACGGGGGAGAGACCCAGTACTTC. Its protein is CASSPRYGGETQYF.

The chain has TRBV2 and TRBJ2-1; TRBD2 matches 12 bases. The V gene end was trimmed by 6 bases and the J gene end by 5 bases; junction bases not matched to a gene: 2. CDR3 length equals 14 residues. Per germline, CDR1 SNHLY and CDR2 FYNNEI. CDR3 coding DNA: TGTGCCAGCAGGAGGACTAGCGGGAACAATGAGCAGTTCTTC. Its protein is CASRRTSGNNEQFF.

CDR3 region: CASSYPEGATQYF. In DNA, the CDR3 is TGTGCCAGCAGTTACCCAGAGGGGGCTACGCAGTATTTT. The chain joins TRBV6-5 to TRBJ2-3; 7 bases match TRBD1. The germline gives CDR1 MNHEY, CDR2 SVGAGI. The V gene end was trimmed by 2 bases and the J gene end by 8 bases; junction bases not matched to a gene: 4. The CDR3 loop spans 13 amino acids.

This clone was picked up a small number of times. In nucleotides, the CDR3 is TGTGCCAGCAGCTTTGCGGAACTCTACGAGCAGTACTTC. Protein product: CASSFAELYEQYF. J is TRBJ2-7 and V is TRBV7-6; D not certain. The CDR3 loop spans 13 amino acids. From germline, CDR1 is SGHVS and CDR2 FNYEAQ. V lost 3 bases, J lost 3 bases, and 9 bases lay in between.

This chain connects TRBV13 to TRBJ2-1, with TRBD2 identical over 11 bases. V lost 4 bases to trimming and J lost 4 bases; unmatched junction nucleotides: 3. CDR3 length: 15 amino acids. The germline gives CDR1 PRHDT, CDR2 FYEKMQ (reference sequence). DNA for the CDR3: TGTGCCAGCAGCTCGGGACTAGCGGATTACAATGAGCAGTTCTTC. Protein sequence: CASSSGLADYNEQFF.

This chain joins TRBV15 and TRBJ1-4; D gene uncertain. CDR3 length: 15 amino acids. Trimming took off 0 bases at V and 7 bases at J, with 12 bases between the two ends. Germline CDR1 reads LNHNV; CDR2 reads YYDKDF (reference sequence). The DNA of the CDR3 is TGTGCCACCAGCAGAGATCGAGGGTGGAGTGAAAAACTGTTTTTT. This translates into CATSRDRGWSEKLFF. Drawing the rest from reference TRBV15 and TRBJ1-4, the complete variable domain is DAMVIQNPRYQVTQFGKPVTLSCSQTLNHNVMYWYQQKSSQAPKLLFHYYDKDFNNEADTPDNFQSRRPNTSFCFLDIRSPGLGDTAMYLCATSRDRGWSEKLFFGSGTQLSVL.

The rearrangement joins TRBV7-9 to TRBJ2-2, with 10 bases fitting TRBD2. Germline V CDR1 and CDR2: SEHNR, FQNEAQ (reference sequence). The CDR3 consists of 16 residues. V was pared by 3 bases and J by 4 bases, with 5 bases of the junction left unmatched. Written as DNA, the CDR3 is TGTGCCAGCAGCTTTTCTAGCGGGAGAGGCACCGGGGAGCTGTTTTTT. It yields the protein CASSFSSGRGTGELFF.

This rearrangement joins TRBV28 to TRBJ1-5, with D hard to call. V was shortened by 3 bases and J by 4 bases, with 10 bases between the two germline ends. The CDR3 extends over 14 amino acids. CDR1 MDHEN and CDR2 SYDVKM come from the germline V gene. CDR3 sequence: CASSFVAQNQPQHF. CDR3 in DNA: TGTGCCAGCAGTTTCGTGGCACAAAATCAGCCCCAGCATTTT.

V and J are TRBV6-1 and TRBJ2-1, with TRBD2 identical over 10 bases. The CDR3 is 14 amino acids. CDR1 is MNHNS and CDR2 is SASEGT in the germline V gene. Unmatched junction bases numbered 8, after V lost 11 bases and J lost 4 bases. In DNA, the CDR3 is TGTGCCTCGTGGACTAGCGGACTTTACAATGAGCAGTTCTTC. Translating gives CASWTSGLYNEQFF.

This chain connects TRBV28 to TRBJ2-7; D might be TRBD2 (5 bases). Per the germline V gene, CDR1 is MDHEN and CDR2 is SYDVKM. This CDR3 contains 12 residues. The V end was cut by 6 bases, the J end by 5 bases, with 11 bases between. The CDR3 spells CASSSGEDEQYF. CDR3 sequence (DNA): TGTGCCAGCAGCAGCGGAGAGGACGAGCAGTACTTC.

This sequence joins TRBV5-1 and TRBJ1-3, with D maybe TRBD1 (5 bases). Trimming removed 0 bases from V and 2 bases from J, with 12 bases in between. CDR3 length equals 16 residues. Germline CDR1 reads SGHRS; CDR2 reads YFSETQ. CDR3 DNA sequence: TGCGCCAGCAGCTTGGCCTGGGGCAGGGCTGGAAACACCATATATTTT. It yields the protein CASSLAWGRAGNTIYF. Full variable domain (missing parts from reference TRBV5-1 and TRBJ1-3): KAGVTQTPRYLIKTRGQQVTLSCSPISGHRSVSWYQQTPGQGLQFLFEYFSETQRNKGNFPGRFSGRQFSNSRSEMNVSTLELGDSALYLCASSLAWGRAGNTIYFGEGSWLTVV.